Shown below are 10 T cell receptor beta chains from a single sample sequenced in a study of T cells in Graves' hyperthyroidism and ophthalmopathy. Amplified TCR beta CDR3 regions came from RNA transcripts. The HTBI primer set was used in a first-round RT-PCR of the TCR CDR3. From the multiplex PCR reads, TCRdb called clonotypes with MiXCR, one entry per CDR3 protein. The sample lists roughly 500,000 distinct CDR3 sequences; roughly 50% were seen once. The sample was peripheral blood or thyroid tissue (not recorded which). The receptors originated from an adult woman with Graves' disease, either hyperthyroidism or ophthalmopathy (not recorded which).

Details on this clonotype: A read error is possible here, since a much larger clone lies one base away. The chain has TRBV29-1 and TRBJ1-2; 7 bases fit TRBD1. Germline CDR1 and CDR2: SQVTM and ANQGSEA. CDR3 length: 12 amino acids. The CDR3 DNA sequence: TGCAGCGATACGACAGGGTCGGTTGGCCACACCTTC. This sequence encodes CSDTTGSVGHTF.

The rearrangement links TRBV6-1 to TRBJ2-2; D call uncertain. From germline, CDR1 is MNHNS and CDR2 SASEGT. V lost 3 bases and J 6 bases, leaving 8 bases between the germline ends. The CDR3 length is 13 residues. The CDR3 DNA reads as TGTGCCAGCAGTGACGGGTCCGCCGGGGAGCTGTTTTTT. Translating gives CASSDGSAGELFF.

The V and J genes are TRBV10-3 and TRBJ2-5; TRBD2 might be the D (6 bases). The CDR3 spans 13 residues. V lost 7 bases and J lost 9, with 18 bases in between. The germline V gene has CDR1 ENHRY and CDR2 SYGVKD. The CDR3 sequence: CAIKPAGVEAQYF. CDR3 nucleotides: TGTGCCATCAAGCCAGCGGGTGTTGAGGCCCAGTACTTC.

This clonotype was detected only once. The V and J genes are TRBV7-9 and TRBJ2-6, with D perhaps being TRBD1 or TRBD2 (5 bases each). V shed 4 bases and J shed 18 bases, with 16 bases lying between them. The length of the CDR3 is 12 residues. CDR1 is SEHNR and CDR2 is FQNEAQ in the germline V gene (reference sequence). Here the CDR3 reads CASSYSSPGQTF. The CDR3 DNA reads TGTGCCAGCAGCTATTCTAGCCCCGGACAGACTTTC.

The sample holds many counts of this clonotype. This chain connects TRBV20-1 to TRBJ2-5; possible D gene TRBD1, 5 bases. This CDR3 region has 14 residues. V was cut by 5 bases and J by 5 bases, with 18 bases left in between. The germline V gene has CDR1 DFQATT and CDR2 SNEGSKA (reference sequence). Here the CDR3 DNA reads TGCAGTGCTCCCCCCCGGCAGGGCGGCGAGACCCAGTACTTC. As protein: CSAPPRQGGETQYF.

This clonotype was observed at least ten times. The chain couples TRBV20-1 to TRBJ1-5; D gene unclear. Looked up from germline, CDR1 is DFQATT and CDR2 is SNEGSKA (reference sequence). CDR3 length: 16 amino acids. Between the trimmed V and J ends, which lost 0 bases and 5 bases, there was a span of 17 bases. In DNA form, the CDR3 reads TGCAGTGCTAGAGACCTCCGGCCCCAAAGTTATCAGCCCCAGCATTTT. Its translation: CSARDLRPQSYQPQHF.

The table lists this clonotype with many counts. The V and J genes are TRBV7-8 and TRBJ2-6; TRBD2 aligns across 7 bases. The trim removed 0 bases at V and 7 bases at J, leaving 3 bases unmatched. The CDR3 totals 15 residues. Germline V gives CDR1 SGHVS, CDR2 FQNEAQ. The DNA for the CDR3 is TGTGCCAGCAGCTTAGCGCGGGGGTTTGCCAACGTCCTGACTTTC. Translation gives CASSLARGFANVLTF.

The chain has TRBV24-1 and TRBJ2-5; TRBD2 aligns across 11 bases. Germline CDR1 reads KGHDR; CDR2 reads SFDVKD. The CDR3 is 16 residues long. V shed 5 bases, J shed 5 bases, and the junction held 9 bases outside the gene matches. The CDR3 loop is CATSGITSGRGETQYF. The CDR3 region has the DNA TGTGCCACCAGTGGCATCACTAGCGGGAGAGGTGAGACCCAGTACTTC.

J is TRBJ1-2 and V is TRBV20-1; unclear D gene. V was trimmed by 3 bases and J by 4 bases, leaving 9 bases between them. There are 12 residues in the CDR3. The germline V gene has CDR1 DFQATT and CDR2 SNEGSKA (reference sequence). CDR3 sequence reads: CSARSAVYGYTF. The DNA for the CDR3 is TGCAGTGCTAGGTCCGCAGTCTATGGCTACACCTTC.

The V call is TRBV2, the J call TRBJ1-2, with unresolved D. The CDR3 spans 12 residues. The germline V gene has CDR1 SNHLY and CDR2 FYNNEI. Trimming stripped 8 bases from V and 8 bases from J, with 15 bases between. This CDR3 reads CASSRLPSGYTF. DNA for the CDR3: TGTGCCAGCTCTCGACTCCCCTCGGGCTACACCTTC. The full variable domain, with the rest looked up from reference TRBV2 and TRBJ1-2, is EPEVTQTPSHQVTQMGQEVILRCVPISNHLYFYWYRQILGQKVEFLVSFYNNEISEKSEIFDDQFSVERPDGSNFTLKIRSTKLEDSAMYFCASSRLPSGYTFGSGTRLTVV.